This T cell receptor beta chain was recovered during a study of OX40 agonist ivuxolimab in advanced cancers. Trimming shortened V by 7 bases and J by 6 bases, and 16 bases separated the two germline ends. The CDR3 sequence is 14 residues long. Germline V gene lookup returns CDR1 LNHDA and CDR2 SQIVND (reference sequence). Sequenced by immunoSEQ multiplex PCR; TCRdb stores in-frame clones only, minus some. The sample records roughly 54,000 clones, 84% being singletons. This receptor was taken from an adult with an advanced solid tumor such as melanoma, head and neck, liver or kidney cancer. The sequencing here drew on CD4+ or CD8+ T cells sorted from blood, taken in a trial of the OX40 agonist ivuxolimab. The genes are TRBV19 and TRBJ2-4; tentatively, D is TRBD2 (6 bases). CDR3 nucleotides: TGTGCCAGTAAAGGGTCCGGGGGAAGAAACATTCAGTACTTC. Amino acid sequence: CASKGSGGRNIQYF.